These 4 T cell receptor beta chains came from one sample sequenced in a study of T-cell memory formation after mild COVID-19. From the 5' RACE reads, TCRdb called clonotypes with MiXCR, one entry per CDR3 protein. Of approximately 150,000 distinct CDR3 sequences in the sample, under 7% were seen once. Sequenced material: PBMCs or a T cell subset sorted from them (not recorded which). These receptors all stem from an adult woman who had mild COVID-19 (a few samples of this study predate the infection). Cell type and time point are not known.

V gene TRBV12-3 or TRBV12-4 combines with J gene TRBJ1-4; D not certain. This CDR3 is 15 amino acids long. Trimming took off 6 bases at V and 4 bases at J, with 15 bases between the two ends. The CDR3: CASRATAALNEKLFF. In DNA form, the CDR3 reads TGTGCCAGCAGGGCTACAGCGGCCCTTAATGAAAAACTGTTTTTT.

This clonotype appeared a few times. This chain connects TRBV5-1 to TRBJ2-3, with D possibly matching TRBD2 (5 bases). Trimming cost V 0 bases and J 0 bases, with 14 bases left between them. The CDR3 has 17 amino acids. The germline V gene has CDR1 SGHRS and CDR2 YFSETQ. In nucleotides, the CDR3 is TGCGCCAGCAGCTTGGGAGTTTGGGAGCGGAGCACAGATACGCAGTATTTT. Translated: CASSLGVWERSTDTQYF.

CDR3 protein: CASSPQSLNTEAFF. The CDR3 region has the DNA TGTGCCAGCTCACCACAAAGTTTGAACACTGAAGCTTTCTTT. The chain combines TRBV18 with TRBJ1-1; D gene ambiguous. The V gene's germline CDR1 is KGHSH and CDR2 LQKENI. Trimming took off 1 base at V and 0 bases at J, with 6 bases between the two ends. The CDR3 extends over 14 amino acids.

This clonotype was seen repeatedly, ten times or more. V and J are TRBV11-2 and TRBJ2-3; perhaps TRBD2 as D (5 bases). Looked up from germline, CDR1 is SGHAT and CDR2 is FQNNGV. The CDR3 totals 15 residues. The V end lost 4 bases, the J end lost 1 base, and 12 bases lay between the germline ends. The CDR3 reads CASSYSGSRTDTQYF. In nucleotides, the CDR3 is TGTGCCAGCAGCTACTCGGGATCTCGCACAGATACGCAGTATTTT. Complete variable domain (other parts from reference TRBV11-2 and TRBJ2-3): EAGVAQSPRYKIIEKRQSVAFWCNPISGHATLYWYQQILGQGPKLLIQFQNNGVVDDSQLPKDRFSAERLKGVDSTLKIQPAKLEDSAVYLCASSYSGSRTDTQYFGPGTRLTVL.